These 12 T cell receptor beta chains were sequenced from one sample in a study of blood T cells in healthy people across ages. It was with a sample-barcoded 5' primer and a J-beta primer mix that a second PCR of about 7 to 12 cycles was run. Each CDR3 protein is one row after TCRdb ran MiXCR on the 5' RACE reads. This table holds 800,000 or so distinct CDR3 sequences, roughly 25% found once. These same records also appear under a second study, on T cells of mothers and their children.

The sample taken for sequencing was blood. The receptors originated from a boy aged 5-17 years in good health.

For the CDR3, the DNA is TGTGCCAGCAGCACCCTCAGTGGGGACGGTCAGCCCCAGCATTTT. Translated, it gives CASSTLSGDGQPQHF. The chain has TRBV7-2 and TRBJ1-5; possible D gene TRBD1, 5 bases. CDR1 and CDR2 from the germline V gene are SGHTA and FQGNSA. The V gene lost 5 bases and the J gene lost 6 bases, with 17 bases spanning the gap. The CDR3 sequence is 15 residues long.

CDR3 protein: CASSALGVSLLSGANVLTF. The CDR3, as DNA: TGTGCCAGCAGCGCCCTAGGCGTGTCACTCCTCTCTGGGGCCAACGTCCTGACTTTC. The chain links TRBV7-2 to TRBJ2-6, with unresolved D. The CDR3 runs 19 residues. Trimming took 5 bases from V and 0 from J, leaving 20 bases between them. The germline V gene has CDR1 SGHTA and CDR2 FQGNSA.

This clonotype was detected ten times or more. This chain links TRBV20-1 with TRBJ2-3, with a possible D match to TRBD1 (6 bases). Trimming shortened V by 1 base and J by 4 bases, and 9 bases separated the two germline ends. CDR1 is DFQATT, CDR2 SNEGSKA, per germline (reference sequence). The CDR3 loop spans 13 amino acids. In nucleotides, the CDR3 is TGCAGTGCTAGAGCAGGGGCGCCAGATACGCAGTATTTT. This encodes CSARAGAPDTQYF.

This chain joins TRBV24-1 and TRBJ1-6; TRBD1 might be the D (5 bases). The CDR3 is 14 amino acids. Germline CDR1 is KGHDR and CDR2 is SFDVKD. The germline V and J ends were trimmed by 5 bases and 10 bases, with 14 bases remaining between them. CDR3 in DNA: TGTGCCACCAGTGGGGCGACAGAGGGGTCACCCCTCCACTTT. Protein product: CATSGATEGSPLHF.

V is TRBV20-1 and J is TRBJ2-6; no reliable D call. V was cut by 6 bases and J by 4 bases, with 16 bases left in between. Per the germline V gene, CDR1 is DFQATT and CDR2 is SNEGSKA (reference sequence). This CDR3 is 15 amino acids long. The CDR3, as DNA: TGCAGTGCGCTAAAGCAGGTAGCCGGGGCCAACGTCCTGACTTTC. This sequence encodes CSALKQVAGANVLTF.

This clonotype was seen a few times. The gene calls are TRBV5-1 and TRBJ2-2; weak D call: TRBD2 (6 bases). Germline CDR1 is SGHRS and CDR2 is YFSETQ. The CDR3 extends over 17 amino acids. V gave up 0 bases and J gave up 3 bases, with 15 bases separating them. The CDR3 DNA reads as TGCGCCAGCAGCTTGGCCGAGGGGACGGGAGACACCGGGGAGCTGTTTTTT. This gives the protein CASSLAEGTGDTGELFF.

The V and J genes are TRBV7-9 and TRBJ1-4; D might be TRBD1 (5 bases). Germline CDR1 and CDR2: SEHNR and FQNEAQ (reference sequence). The CDR3 has 15 residues. The V end was cut by 1 base, the J end by 4 bases, with 10 bases between. In DNA, the CDR3 is TGTGCCAGCAGCTTAGGAGGGGACTATAATGAAAAACTGTTTTTT. It encodes CASSLGGDYNEKLFF.

The chain is built from TRBV6-5 and TRBJ2-1; D may correspond to TRBD1 or TRBD2 (6 bases each). The length of the CDR3 is 14 residues. V lost 0 bases, J lost 8 bases, and 11 bases lay in between. Germline values: CDR1 MNHEY, CDR2 SVGAGI. The CDR3 spells CASSYSNRGHEQFF. CDR3 in DNA: TGTGCCAGCAGTTACTCGAATCGGGGGCATGAGCAGTTCTTC.

The chain carries TRBV15 and TRBJ2-5; 8 bases are shared with TRBD1. CDR1 LNHNV and CDR2 YYDKDF come from the germline V gene (reference sequence). This CDR3 has 18 residues. With V trimmed by 1 base and J by 4 bases, 14 bases remained unmatched. For the CDR3, the DNA is TGTGCCACCAGCAGAGTCCGTATCACAGGGGGAGGACGAGAGACCCAGTACTTC. It translates to CATSRVRITGGGRETQYF.

This clonotype was seen more than once but under ten times. The junction and the germline gene differ at one end; a read error may be behind it. The chain is built from TRBV7-2 and TRBJ2-7; D is ambiguous. The CDR3 sequence is 11 residues long. Germline loops: CDR1 SGHTA, CDR2 FQGNSA. The CDR3 region has the DNA TGTGCCGGCAGCTCCCAACAGGAGCAGTACTTC. Its protein product is CAGSSQQEQYF.

This chain connects TRBV9 to TRBJ1-3; weak D call: TRBD1 (6 bases). Germline V gene data show CDR1 as SGDLS and CDR2 as YYNGEE. This CDR3 has 19 residues. The ends were cut back, 3 bases at V and 0 bases at J, with 22 bases in the middle. CDR3: CASSADLQGQHNSGNTIYF. In DNA, the CDR3 is TGTGCCAGCAGCGCAGATCTACAGGGCCAGCATAACTCTGGAAACACCATATATTTT.

This clonotype was detected a few times. The V call is TRBV27, the J call TRBJ2-3; D is tentatively TRBD1 or TRBD2 (5 bases each). The CDR3 extends over 16 amino acids. Germline-derived CDR1 and CDR2 are MNHEY and SMNVEV (reference sequence). Trimming cost V 5 bases and J 5 bases, with 20 bases left between them. The CDR3 bases are TGTGCCAGCAGTCACCACCCGGGACCCCAGGGAGATACGCAGTATTTT. This gives the protein CASSHHPGPQGDTQYF.